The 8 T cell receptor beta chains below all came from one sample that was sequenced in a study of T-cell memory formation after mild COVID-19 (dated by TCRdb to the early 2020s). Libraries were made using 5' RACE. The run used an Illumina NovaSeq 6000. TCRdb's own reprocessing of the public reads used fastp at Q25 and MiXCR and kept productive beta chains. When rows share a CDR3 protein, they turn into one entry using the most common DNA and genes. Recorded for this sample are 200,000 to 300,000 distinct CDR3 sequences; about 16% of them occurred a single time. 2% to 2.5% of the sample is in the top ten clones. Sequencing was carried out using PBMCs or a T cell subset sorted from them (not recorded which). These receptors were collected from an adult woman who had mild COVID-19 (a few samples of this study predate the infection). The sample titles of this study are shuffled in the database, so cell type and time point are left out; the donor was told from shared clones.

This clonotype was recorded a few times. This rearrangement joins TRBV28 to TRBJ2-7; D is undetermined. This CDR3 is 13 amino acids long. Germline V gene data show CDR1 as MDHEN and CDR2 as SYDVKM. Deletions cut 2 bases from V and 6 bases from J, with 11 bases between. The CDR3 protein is CASSLGRQREQYF. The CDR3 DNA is TGTGCCAGCAGTTTAGGGCGCCAGCGCGAGCAGTACTTC.

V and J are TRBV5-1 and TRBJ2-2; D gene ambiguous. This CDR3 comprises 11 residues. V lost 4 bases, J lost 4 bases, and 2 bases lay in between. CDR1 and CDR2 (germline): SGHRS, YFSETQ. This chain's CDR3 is CASSGTGELFF. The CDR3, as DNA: TGCGCCAGCAGCGGCACCGGGGAGCTGTTTTTT.

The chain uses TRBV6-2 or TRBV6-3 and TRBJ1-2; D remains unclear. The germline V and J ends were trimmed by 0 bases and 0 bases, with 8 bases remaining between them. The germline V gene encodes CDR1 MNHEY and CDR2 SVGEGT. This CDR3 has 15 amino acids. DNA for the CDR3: TGTGCCAGCAGTTACTCTGGGAGCCCTAACTATGGCTACACCTTC. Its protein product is CASSYSGSPNYGYTF.

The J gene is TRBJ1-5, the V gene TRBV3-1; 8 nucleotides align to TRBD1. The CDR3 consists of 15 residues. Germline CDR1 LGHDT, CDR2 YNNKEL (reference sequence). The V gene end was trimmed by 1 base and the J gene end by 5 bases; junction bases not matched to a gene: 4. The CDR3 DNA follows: TGTGCCAGCAGCCAAGCCGGGACAGGTGATCAGCCCCAGCATTTT. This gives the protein CASSQAGTGDQPQHF.

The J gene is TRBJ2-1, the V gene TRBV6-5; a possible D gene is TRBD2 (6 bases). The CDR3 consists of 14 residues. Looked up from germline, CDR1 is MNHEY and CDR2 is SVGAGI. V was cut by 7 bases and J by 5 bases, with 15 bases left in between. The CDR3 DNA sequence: TGTGCCAGCACCCCCCCCGGGAGAGACAATGAGCAGTTCTTC. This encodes CASTPPGRDNEQFF.

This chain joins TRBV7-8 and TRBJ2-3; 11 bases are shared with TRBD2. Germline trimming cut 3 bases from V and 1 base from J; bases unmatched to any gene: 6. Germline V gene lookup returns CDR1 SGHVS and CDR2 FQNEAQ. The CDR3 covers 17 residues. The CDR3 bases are TGTGCCAGCAGCTTTAGCGGGGGGGCGGCGCGCACAGATACGCAGTATTTT. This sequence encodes CASSFSGGAARTDTQYF.

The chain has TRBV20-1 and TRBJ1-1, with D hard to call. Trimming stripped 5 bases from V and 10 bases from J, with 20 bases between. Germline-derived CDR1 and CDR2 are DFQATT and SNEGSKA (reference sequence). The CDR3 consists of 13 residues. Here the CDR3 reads CSASAQRFRRAFF. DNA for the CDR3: TGCAGTGCTTCGGCCCAGAGATTCAGGCGAGCTTTCTTT.

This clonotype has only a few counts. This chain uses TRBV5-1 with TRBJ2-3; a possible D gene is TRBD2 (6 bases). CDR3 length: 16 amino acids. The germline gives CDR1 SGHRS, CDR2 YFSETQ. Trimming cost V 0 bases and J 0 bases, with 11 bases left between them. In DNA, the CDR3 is TGCGCCAGCAGCTTGGGAGGCGGGACTAGCACAGATACGCAGTATTTT. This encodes CASSLGGGTSTDTQYF.